This T cell receptor (beta chain) was recovered during a study of blood T cell repertoires in COVID-19 (dated by TCRdb to 2018 to 2020). Study-level background: The collaborator samples originated in the United States, Italy and Spain and spanned the acute and convalescent phases of COVID-19. Samples were obtained from the ongoing ImmuneRACE study (first 160 participants) and from over a thousand subjects provided by 6 global collaborators. Subjects who had been exposed to COVID-19, were actively infected with it, or had recovered from it provided the deeply sampled blood TCRbeta repertoires that made up the dataset. The repertoires were made available in a free public database intended to serve as a resource for research on the immune response to SARS-CoV-2. The prospective study material was composed of cDNA or gDNA derived from T cells, B-cell-depleted T cells, or PBMCs. Where available, HLA class I and class II types were obtained from metadata supplied by the sample provider rather than from assay-based typing. The sample metadata nearly always contained a de-identified subject ID, COVID-19 status, age in years and sex.

On this clone itself: The specificity of this receptor is unknown. There are no base qualities to consult, and no much larger clone falls within one base.

The paper's findings and limits, for the study overall: The quantity of clinical and demographic metadata differed by source and by participant and was supplied without curation.

Participants in the prospective study were aged about 18 to 90 years, lived in 20 to 30 United States geographic areas, and enrolled through a virtual design. Cohort assignment in the prospective study relied on participant-reported clinical history from a screening survey and a study questionnaire. In the prospective study, mobile phlebotomists collected whole blood, serum and a nasopharyngeal or oropharyngeal swab from each participant. Additional blood draws and questionnaires over an approximately two-month period could optionally be provided by prospective study participants. Before DNA extraction, prospective study blood samples were shipped either frozen or at room temperature. At the junction V is shortened by 3 bases and J by 7 bases, with 12 bases in between. CDR1 and CDR2 (GTSNPN, SVGIG) derive from the germline V gene (reference sequence). The cysteine opens and the phenylalanine closes a CDR3 of 12 amino acids. Only the CDR3 part of the read is kept: 36 bases, read in frame from the first base.

The immunoSEQ Assay, a bias-controlled multiplex PCR, was used to amplify TCRbeta CDR3 regions from genomic DNA. Per the source publication's procedure: Within the assay, amplification of reference gene primers was used to estimate how many nucleated cells each sample contained. Sequence reads were collapsed and filtered to measure the absolute abundance of every unique TCRbeta CDR3 rearrangement. For each sample, productive Simpson clonality was calculated as the square root of Simpson's diversity index over productive rearrangements. This is the immuneACCESS table as TCRdb keeps it, with only in-frame sequences that have V and J called. A part of the clones is gone; compared with another copy, unresolved V genes explain less than half, and the rest is unexplained. The V and J calls and clone size come from that table; D and trimming were worked out from the DNA. The sample data list around 130,000 clones, and approximately 84% of these were observed just once. Of the sample, approximately 3% falls within the top ten clones.

This receptor was taken from a woman aged 45 to 65 with acute COVID-19. The chain employs TRBV30 and TRBJ1-1; the best D guess is TRBD1, with 5 bases matching. The material sequenced was PBMCs or T cells enriched from blood (not recorded which). The CDR3 protein is CAWSRPGDEAFF. The DNA sequence reads TGTGCCTGGAGCCGCCCGGGGGATGAAGCTTTCTTT.